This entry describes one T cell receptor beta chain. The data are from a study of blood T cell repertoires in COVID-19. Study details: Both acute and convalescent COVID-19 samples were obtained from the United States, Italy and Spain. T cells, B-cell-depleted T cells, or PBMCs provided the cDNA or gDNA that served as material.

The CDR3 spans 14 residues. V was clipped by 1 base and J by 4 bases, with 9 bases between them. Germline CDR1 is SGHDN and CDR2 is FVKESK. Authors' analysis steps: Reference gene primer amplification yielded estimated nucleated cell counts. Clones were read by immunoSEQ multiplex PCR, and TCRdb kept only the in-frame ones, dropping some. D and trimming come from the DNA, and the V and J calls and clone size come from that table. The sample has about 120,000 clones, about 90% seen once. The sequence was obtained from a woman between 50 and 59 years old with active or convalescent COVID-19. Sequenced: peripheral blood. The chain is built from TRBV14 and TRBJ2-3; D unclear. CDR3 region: CASSQGTYPDTQYF. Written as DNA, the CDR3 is TGTGCCAGCAGCCAAGGAACATACCCAGATACGCAGTATTTT.